This T cell receptor beta chain came from a study of PD-1 blockade in classical Hodgkin lymphoma. Across the whole study: Patients received nivolumab 3 mg/kg intravenously every 2 weeks.

As concerns this clone: Its antigen is as yet unknown.

Libraries were prepared by immunoSEQ multiplex PCR; TCRdb keeps only in-frame clonotypes and omits some of them. The data show about 94,000 clones, about 88% seen once. Every patient had relapsed following autologous stem cell transplantation, and cohorts differed in brentuximab vedotin exposure. Findings of the study overall: Before treatment, complete responders showed about the same diversity as newly diagnosed patients. Researchers reported that CD4+ TCR diversity, though not CD8+, rose significantly by C4D1. Patients with an early start, nivolumab under 1 year after ASCT, were excluded.

Germline assignment: CDR1 MDHEN and CDR2 SYDVKM. The trim removed 7 bases at V and 4 bases at J, leaving 7 bases unmatched. The CDR3 totals 15 residues. The chain combines TRBV28 with TRBJ2-2; 9 positions match TRBD1. This sample comprised peripheral blood mononuclear cells (PBMCs), obtained before the second cycle of nivolumab. The clonotype originates from a human donor with classical Hodgkin lymphoma. As DNA, the CDR3 is TGTGCCAGCAAGGGCCGGACAGGGGTCACCGGGGAGCTGTTTTTT. Its protein product is CASKGRTGVTGELFF.